The source of this T cell receptor (beta chain) is a study of CD8+ T cells in alopecia areata. After removal of 2 bases from V and 6 bases from J, the junction contained 2 bases not matched to a gene. This CDR3 contains 13 residues. Germline V gives CDR1 MNHEY, CDR2 SVGAGI. Extraction of RNA preceded its reverse transcription into cDNA, which served as the sequencing template. Only in-frame clones appear in the TCRdb table, and some are missing; sequencing was by immunoSEQ multiplex PCR. The data hold some 110,000 clones, with about 59% observed a single time. Treatment of the sample: oral pan-JAK inhibitor, 5-10 mg twice daily. Peripheral blood and lesional scalp punch biopsies came from alopecia areata patients.

The V and J genes are TRBV6-5 and TRBJ2-3; 7 nucleotides match TRBD2. The TCR was taken from a human donor with alopecia areata. The source was CD8+ T cells sorted from blood, collected at week 24, from a patient treated with tofacitinib. The CDR3 here is CASSYMGGDTQYF. The CDR3 nucleotides are TGTGCCAGCAGTTACATGGGGGGGGATACGCAGTATTTT.